What follows are 15 T cell receptor beta chains derived from one specimen sequenced in a study of blood T cells in healthy people across ages. Using a J-beta primer mix together with a sample-barcoded 5' primer, a second PCR was run for about 6 to 12 cycles. One entry per CDR3 protein results from TCRdb running MiXCR on the 5' RACE reads. Of roughly 1,500,000 distinct CDR3 sequences in the sample, about 32% were seen once. Sequenced material: blood. The source is a woman under 40 in good health.

The genes are TRBV7-9 and TRBJ2-5; D possibly corresponds to TRBD1 (7 bases). The ends were cut back, 5 bases at V and 3 bases at J, with 22 bases in the middle. The V gene's germline CDR1 is SEHNR and CDR2 FQNEAQ (reference sequence). This CDR3 has 17 residues. In nucleotides, the CDR3 is TGTGCCAGCAGCGGAGGGGGCCAAGGGACTCGTAAAGAGACCCAGTACTTC. It translates to CASSGGGQGTRKETQYF.

CDR3 in DNA: TGTGCCAGCAGCTCCCGACTAGCGGGAGGACATGAGCAGTTCTTC. Translation: CASSSRLAGGHEQFF. The V gene is TRBV7-6, the J gene TRBJ2-1; 13 bases align to TRBD2. Germline loops: CDR1 SGHVS, CDR2 FNYEAQ. The CDR3 length is 15 residues. V trimming: 4 bases; J trimming: 8 bases; junction bases outside the gene matches: 5.

The J gene is TRBJ2-3, the V gene TRBV7-8; TRBD2 might be the D (6 bases). V was cut by 5 bases and J by 4 bases, with 19 bases left in between. The CDR3 is made up of 16 amino acids. CDR1 is SGHVS, CDR2 FQNEAQ, per germline. CDR3 sequence: CASSPSGPGEADTQYF. CDR3 nucleotides: TGTGCCAGCAGCCCCTCCGGTCCTGGGGAGGCAGATACGCAGTATTTT.

In regard to this clonotype: Compared with germline, one end of the junction differs, possibly owing to a read error. The rearrangement joins TRBV5-1 to TRBJ2-1; D is undetermined. The CDR3 totals 13 residues. CDR1 is SGHRS and CDR2 is YFSETQ in the germline V gene. The chain's CDR3 is CASSLWSHNGQFF. The CDR3 DNA reads TGCGCCAGCAGCCTCTGGTCACACAATGGGCAGTTCTTC.

In its sample, this clonotype was seen a few times. The chain couples TRBV27 to TRBJ2-3; D gene unclear. The CDR3 spans 14 residues. V gave up 4 bases and J gave up 6 bases, with 14 bases separating them. Germline assignment: CDR1 MNHEY and CDR2 SMNVEV (reference sequence). Here the CDR3 reads CASSSRGQRDTQYF. The CDR3 DNA reads as TGTGCCAGCAGTTCCAGAGGCCAGAGGGATACGCAGTATTTT.

This clonotype has only a few counts. This chain's CDR3 is CASSLYSGHQGGEQYF. CDR3 bases: TGCGCCAGCAGCTTGTATAGCGGCCACCAGGGGGGCGAGCAGTACTTC. The chain combines TRBV5-1 with TRBJ2-7, with D possibly being TRBD1 (7 bases). V dropped 1 base and J dropped 6 bases, with 20 bases sitting between them. CDR3 length: 16 residues. The germline V gene encodes CDR1 SGHRS and CDR2 YFSETQ.

This clonotype was counted between two and nine times. This chain connects TRBV4-1 to TRBJ2-7; 9 bases agree with TRBD2. The CDR3 length is 19 residues. Germline assignment: CDR1 MGHRA and CDR2 YSYEKL. V was pared by 3 bases and J by 0 bases, with 15 bases of the junction left unmatched. CDR3 in amino acids: CASSHPKGGTSGYSYEQYF. CDR3 bases: TGCGCCAGCAGCCACCCAAAAGGAGGTACTAGCGGGTACTCCTACGAGCAGTACTTC.

This chain links TRBV3-1 with TRBJ2-1; no clear D. CDR3 length: 15 residues. Germline values: CDR1 LGHDT, CDR2 YNNKEL (reference sequence). V lost 0 bases and J 7 bases, leaving 13 bases between the germline ends. For the CDR3, the DNA is TGTGCCAGCAGCCAAGATCAAAGCGAGCTAAATGAGCAGTTCTTC. Translating gives CASSQDQSELNEQFF.

The table lists this clonotype with a count of one. V usage is TRBV30 and J usage is TRBJ2-1, with 11 bases lining up with TRBD1. The CDR3 has 15 residues. The ends lost 2 bases at V and 4 bases at J; junction bases unmatched: 4. The V gene's germline CDR1 is GTSNPN and CDR2 SVGIG (reference sequence). This CDR3 reads CAWSPGQGAYNEQFF. The CDR3 coding sequence is TGTGCCTGGAGTCCTGGACAGGGGGCATACAATGAGCAGTTCTTC.

The rearrangement joins TRBV7-3 to TRBJ2-5, with a tentative D call TRBD1 (6 bases). CDR1 is SGHTA and CDR2 is FQGTGA in the germline V gene. This CDR3 comprises 17 residues. V was pared by 5 bases and J by 11 bases, with 30 bases between. CDR3 sequence reads: CASSPSSNRVPYGEQYF. Here the CDR3 DNA reads TGTGCCAGCAGCCCCTCGAGCAACAGGGTACCCTACGGAGAGCAGTACTTC.

A few counts support this clonotype. The V and J genes are TRBV4-1 and TRBJ2-1; 10 bases agree with TRBD2. The J segment lost 6 bases and the V segment lost 3 bases, leaving 5 bases of the junction unmatched. This CDR3 comprises 15 residues. The germline V gene encodes CDR1 MGHRA and CDR2 YSYEKL. This CDR3 reads CASSHPGLASNEQFF. CDR3 sequence (DNA): TGCGCCAGCAGCCACCCGGGACTAGCGTCCAATGAGCAGTTCTTC.

As regards this clonotype: Its ends do not fully match the called genes, so a read error is possible. This rearrangement joins TRBV6-1 to TRBJ1-1; TRBD1 matches 12 bases. The CDR3 consists of 18 residues. Germline V gene data show CDR1 as MNHNS and CDR2 as SASEGT. The CDR3 is CASSDPGQGAIKGTEAFF. CDR3 nucleotide sequence: TGCGCCAGCAGTGACCCGGGACAGGGGGCGATTAAAGGGACTGAAGCTTTCTTT.

The V gene is TRBV7-8, the J gene TRBJ1-1; 8 positions match TRBD1. Germline trimming cut 0 bases from V and 5 bases from J; bases unmatched to any gene: 17. In germline, CDR1 is SGHVS, CDR2 FQNEAQ. This CDR3 has 19 amino acids. The CDR3 DNA sequence: TGTGCCAGCAGCTTAGCGAGTTCGGGACAGGTGGTCAAGAGGACTGAAGCTTTCTTT. It codes for CASSLASSGQVVKRTEAFF.

This clonotype was detected only a few times. The CDR3 DNA reads as TGTGCCAGCAGCTCCGTCGTCGGGGGGGTTAGCAATCAGCCCCAGCATTTT. It translates to CASSSVVGGVSNQPQHF. The V gene is TRBV21-1, the J gene TRBJ1-5. TRBV21-1 represents a pseudogene. The CDR3 covers 17 residues.

On this clonotype: This sequence may be a read error, since a much larger clone differs from it by one base. The chain has TRBV5-1 and TRBJ2-7; 7 bases match TRBD1. CDR1 and CDR2 from the germline V gene are SGHRS and YFSETQ. The CDR3 loop spans 13 amino acids. CDR3 sequence: CASRRDSPYEQCF. CDR3 bases: TGCGCCAGCCGCCGGGACAGCCCCTACGAGCAGTGCTTC.